This note documents a single T cell receptor (beta chain) sequence. The CDR3 contains 13 residues. V was cut by 2 bases and J by 3 bases, with 8 bases left in between. The germline CDR1 and CDR2 sequences are MNHEY and SMNVEV (reference sequence). This entry comes from a study of blood T cell repertoires in COVID-19. Study information: Samples of COVID-19 (acute and convalescent) were obtained from the United States, Italy and Spain. T cells, B-cell-depleted T cells, or PBMCs provided the cDNA or gDNA that served as material.

Some clones are missing from TCRdb's copy, which holds only in-frame ones; the method was immunoSEQ multiplex PCR. The sample lists 80,000 to 100,000 clones, 90% to 95% occurring once. The chain is built from TRBV27 and TRBJ2-7, with unresolved D. The sequenced sample was peripheral blood. This TCR was recovered from a human donor with active COVID-19. The donor label of this sample is uncertain. DNA for the CDR3: TGTGCCAGCAGTTTAGGCAGGTTCTACGAGCAGTACTTC. It is translated as CASSLGRFYEQYF.